These 4 T cell receptor beta chains were sequenced from one sample in a study of shared T cell receptors in the human thymus. The assay was immunoSEQ multiplex PCR, and TCRdb's table has in-frame clones only and misses some. The table has under 850,000 clones, 88% seen once; the top ten hold 0.0085% to 0.012%. These data were also filed under a second study, of human thymus T cells.

Sequencing input: thymocytes. The receptors come from a boy younger than two with a congenital heart defect.

The chain has TRBV5-6 and TRBJ2-7; 10 bases are a match to TRBD2. V was clipped by 3 bases and J by 5 bases; unmatched bases: 8. There are 15 residues in the CDR3. Germline lookup yields CDR1 SGHDT and CDR2 YYEEEE. The CDR3 loop is CASSWEREGRNEQYF. The DNA for the CDR3 is TGTGCCAGCAGCTGGGAGCGGGAGGGCCGGAACGAGCAGTACTTC.

The chain carries TRBV4-2 and TRBJ2-4; D is uncertain. Trimming took off 3 bases at V and 3 bases at J, with 15 bases between the two ends. In germline, CDR1 is LGHNA, CDR2 YNFKEQ. The CDR3 contains 16 residues. The CDR3 bases are TGTGCCAGCAGCCAGGAACTATGGTTCGACAAAAACATTCAGTACTTC. Amino acids: CASSQELWFDKNIQYF.

On this clone: Distinct nucleotide sequences in the sample also encode this CDR3. The rearrangement links TRBV7-2 to TRBJ2-7; 10 bases are a match to TRBD2. V was pared by 4 bases and J by 0 bases, with 0 bases of the junction left unmatched. This CDR3 contains 14 residues. CDR1 is SGHTA and CDR2 is FQGNSA in the germline V gene. The chain's CDR3 is CASSSSGSSYEQYF. CDR3 in DNA: TGTGCCAGCAGCTCTAGCGGGAGCTCCTACGAGCAGTACTTC.

This clone was seen only a few times. The rearrangement joins TRBV28 to TRBJ1-1, with 8 bases fitting TRBD1. V trimming: 8 bases; J trimming: 0 bases; junction bases outside the gene matches: 2. This CDR3 region has 13 residues. The germline gives CDR1 MDHEN, CDR2 SYDVKM. In DNA, the CDR3 is TGTGCCAGCCGGACAGGGATGAACACTGAAGCTTTCTTT. The encoded protein is CASRTGMNTEAFF.